This TCR beta chain came from a study of blood T cells in healthy people across ages. Study context: Template switching caught about one barcoded beta molecule for each two T cells.

Study conclusions and caveats: Naive CD4+ cell counts and diversity both ran higher in long-lived than in aged donors.

With a J-beta primer mix and a sample-barcoded 5' primer, a second PCR ran about 6 to 11 cycles. Each cDNA molecule, via a template-switch adaptor with 12 random nucleotides, was tagged. CDR3-containing paired-end reads numbered at least 2.5 million in each sample. TCRdb re-called the 5' RACE reads with MiXCR, one entry per CDR3 protein. The sample records hundreds of thousands of distinct CDR3 sequences, 20% to 25% being singletons. Trimming cost V 2 bases and J 1 base, with 15 bases left between them. The germline gives CDR1 MNHNY, CDR2 SVGAGI (reference sequence). This CDR3 has 16 amino acids. The sample holds a few counts of this clonotype. The antigen is undetermined.

The rearrangement links TRBV6-6 to TRBJ2-7, with unresolved D. The material sequenced was blood. The receptor was derived from a man in his 70s in good health. The CDR3 protein is CASSYEGVKRSYEQYF. CDR3 nucleotide sequence: TGTGCCAGCAGTTACGAAGGTGTTAAGAGGTCCTACGAGCAGTACTTC.